In this sample, the clone carrying this T cell receptor beta chain turned up once. Its antigen is currently unknown. V lost 3 bases, J lost 1 base, and 13 bases stayed unmatched. Germline V lookup: CDR1 GTSNPN, CDR2 SVGIG (reference sequence). CDR3 length: 18 amino acids. The entry originates in a study of OX40 agonist ivuxolimab in advanced cancers. TCRdb's copy holds only in-frame clones and misses some; the assay was immunoSEQ multiplex PCR. The sample consists of under 95,000 clones, over 90% of them appearing once. Study-level points and caveats: Averaging showed that CD8+ T cells had more expanded clones than CD4+ did. Relatively little clonal expansion, among the lowest observed, appeared in partial responders at 0.1-3.0 mg/kg.

The rearrangement joins TRBV30 to TRBJ2-3, with 10 bases aligning to TRBD2. This TCR was recovered from an adult with an advanced solid tumor such as melanoma, head and neck, liver or kidney cancer. Sequenced here: CD4+ or CD8+ T cells sorted from blood, sampled in a trial of the OX40 agonist ivuxolimab. The CDR3 reads CAWSPGSGGAGGTDTQYF. The DNA of the CDR3 is TGTGCCTGGAGCCCGGGGAGCGGGGGGGCTGGGGGCACAGATACGCAGTATTTT.